One sample yielded the 32 T cell receptor beta chains listed below, sequenced in a study of neurological immune-mediated disorders. MiXCR, run by TCRdb on the 5' RACE reads, gives a single entry per CDR3 protein. The table records tens of thousands of distinct CDR3 sequences, 3.3% of them present only once. Sequencing was performed on PBMCs. These receptors were obtained from a woman aged 30 to 39 with multiple sclerosis.

Many counts were recorded for this clonotype. The V gene is TRBV4-1, the J gene TRBJ2-6; possible D gene TRBD1, 5 bases. V was trimmed by 5 bases and J by 1 base, leaving 15 bases between them. Germline V CDR1 and CDR2: MGHRA, YSYEKL. The CDR3 loop spans 17 amino acids. The CDR3 here is CASSIGRARSGANVLTF. CDR3 DNA sequence: TGCGCCAGCAGCATTGGCAGGGCCCGATCTGGGGCCAACGTCCTGACTTTC.

This clonotype occurred many times. The chain has TRBV12-3 or TRBV12-4 and TRBJ2-7, with 10 bases fitting TRBD1. The V and J ends lost 5 bases and 6 bases, in that order; junction bases with no gene match: 13. The CDR3 is 16 residues long. DNA of the CDR3: TGTGCCAGCAGTCCAACCCCCGGGACAGGGGAGGGCGAGCAGTACTTC. The encoded protein is CASSPTPGTGEGEQYF.

This clonotype has a count of ten or more. Here the CDR3 DNA reads TGTGCCATCAGTGAGTCCGGCCCGCTCTACGAGCAGTACTTC. Translated: CAISESGPLYEQYF. The V call is TRBV10-3, the J call TRBJ2-7, with D hard to call. Germline loops: CDR1 ENHRY, CDR2 SYGVKD. This CDR3 has 14 residues. Trimming cost V 0 bases and J 3 bases, with 9 bases left between them.

There are many counts of this clonotype. The CDR3: CASSPPRQGQANIQYF. The DNA of the CDR3 is TGTGCCAGCAGCCCCCCGCGACAGGGCCAAGCGAACATTCAGTACTTC. The chain uses TRBV3-1 and TRBJ2-4, with 7 positions matching TRBD1. J lost 7 bases, V lost 4 bases, and 13 bases had no gene match. This CDR3 region has 16 residues. CDR1 and CDR2 (germline): LGHDT, YNNKEL (reference sequence). Full variable domain (missing parts from reference TRBV3-1 and TRBJ2-4): DTAVSQTPKYLVTQMGNDKSIKCEQNLGHDTMYWYKQDSKKFLKIMFSYNNKELIINETVPNRFSPKSPDKAHLNLHINSLELGDSAVYFCASSPPRQGQANIQYFGAGTRLSVL.

This clonotype was observed at least ten times. This chain links TRBV27 with TRBJ2-3; 9 bases fit TRBD2. CDR3 length equals 18 residues. V shed 2 bases, J shed 3 bases, and the junction held 12 bases outside the gene matches. The germline V gene encodes CDR1 MNHEY and CDR2 SMNVEV (reference sequence). The CDR3 bases are TGTGCCAGCAGTTTAGGGCCCCTTTCTAGCGGGAAAACAGATACGCAGTATTTT. This translates into CASSLGPLSSGKTDTQYF.

This clonotype came up many times. The chain uses TRBV18 and TRBJ1-3, with unresolved D. Trimming removed 0 bases from V and 0 bases from J, with 9 bases in between. There are 16 residues in the CDR3. Germline V gene data show CDR1 as KGHSH and CDR2 as LQKENI. The CDR3 DNA reads as TGTGCCAGCTCACCACCCGGGCCTTACTCTGGAAACACCATATATTTT. Translating it yields CASSPPGPYSGNTIYF.

This clonotype was recorded at least ten times. V and J are TRBV29-1 and TRBJ2-3; D is undetermined. The CDR3 is 11 residues long. Germline CDR1 is SQVTM and CDR2 is ANQGSEA. V was cut by 3 bases and J by 0 bases, with 1 base left in between. Here the CDR3 reads CSVDSTDTQYF. As DNA, the CDR3 is TGCAGCGTTGATAGCACAGATACGCAGTATTTT.

This clonotype was counted ten times or more. The chain combines TRBV20-1 with TRBJ1-3, with a possible D match to TRBD1 (5 bases). The CDR3 is 16 amino acids. CDR1 DFQATT and CDR2 SNEGSKA come from the germline V gene (reference sequence). V lost 1 base, J lost 4 bases, and 17 bases lay in between. For the CDR3, the DNA is TGCAGTGCTAGAGCCCCGGGGGAACAGGCGGGAAACACCATATATTTT. Encoded protein: CSARAPGEQAGNTIYF.

This clonotype has at least ten counts. The chain combines TRBV3-1 with TRBJ2-7; D is unresolved. The CDR3 is made up of 14 amino acids. With 1 base removed from V and 1 base from J, the gap between germline ends came to 8 bases. Germline V gene sequence: CDR1 LGHDT, CDR2 YNNKEL (reference sequence). CDR3 sequence reads: CASSQVAKSYEQYF. CDR3 DNA: TGTGCCAGCAGCCAAGTAGCCAAGTCCTACGAGCAGTACTTC.

On this clonotype itself: This may be a read error: a much more frequent sequence differs by one nucleotide. The chain employs TRBV6-5 and TRBJ2-5; D remains unclear. The CDR3 contains 10 residues. Germline lookup yields CDR1 MNHEY and CDR2 SVGAGI. The CDR3 coding sequence is TGTGGAATTCAGGCGGCGCCCCAGTACTTC. Its protein product is CGIQAAPQYF.

This clonotype was detected ten times or more. This chain joins TRBV27 and TRBJ1-1, with D perhaps TRBD1 (5 bases). The germline CDR1 and CDR2 sequences are MNHEY and SMNVEV (reference sequence). The V and J ends lost 1 base and 7 bases respectively, with 16 bases between them. The CDR3 spans 15 residues. The CDR3 protein is CASSLLAGTSGEAFF. As DNA, the CDR3 is TGTGCCAGCAGTTTATTGGCAGGGACCTCTGGTGAAGCTTTCTTT.

As regards this clonotype: The CDR3 ends on some other residue instead of the conserved phenylalanine or tryptophan, so this is likely a read error. Here the CDR3 reads CASSPPGRQETQYN. In DNA, the CDR3 is TGTGCCAGCAGCCCACCGGGGAGGCAAGAGACCCAGTACAAC. This sequence joins TRBV14 and TRBJ2-5; tentative D call: TRBD2 (6 bases). V lost 4 bases to trimming and J lost 2 bases, with 11 bases between them. This CDR3 contains 14 residues. CDR1 and CDR2 from the germline V gene are SGHDN and FVKESK.

Ten or more counts support this clonotype. The gene calls are TRBV7-6 and TRBJ2-1; TRBD2 aligns across 8 bases. From germline, CDR1 is SGHVS and CDR2 FNYEAQ. The CDR3 extends over 17 amino acids. J lost 0 bases, V lost 5 bases, and 9 bases had no gene match. CDR3 protein: CASSPGTRRASYNEQFF. CDR3 DNA sequence: TGTGCCAGCAGCCCAGGGACTAGGAGGGCCTCCTACAATGAGCAGTTCTTC. The full variable domain, in which reference TRBV7-6 and TRBJ2-1 provide the parts outside the CDR3, is GAGVSQSPRYKVTKRGQDVALRCDPISGHVSLYWYRQALGQGPEFLTYFNYEAQQDKSGLPNDRFSAERPEGSISTLTIQRTEQRDSAMYRCASSPGTRRASYNEQFFGPGTRLTVL.

This clonotype was counted many times. The V call is TRBV6-2 or TRBV6-3, the J call TRBJ2-2; either TRBD1 or TRBD2 may supply D (6 bases each). Germline loops: CDR1 MNHEY, CDR2 SVGEGT. This CDR3 contains 15 residues. V was trimmed by 7 bases and J by 3 bases, leaving 15 bases between them. The CDR3 protein is CASKLQGTYTGELFF. Here the CDR3 DNA reads TGTGCCAGCAAACTTCAGGGGACTTACACCGGGGAGCTGTTTTTT.

In its sample, this clonotype was seen a few times. A read error may explain this, as a much larger clone is one base away. The rearrangement links TRBV4-3 to TRBJ2-7; maybe TRBD2 (5 bases). The CDR3 contains 15 residues. The germline V gene encodes CDR1 LGHNA and CDR2 YSLEER. Trimming cost V 1 base and J 3 bases, with 13 bases left between them. This CDR3 reads CASSQGTREVYEQYF. CDR3 coding DNA: TGCGCCAGCAGCCAAGGAACTAGAGAGGTCTACGAGCAGTACTTC.

This clonotype was counted many times. The chain employs TRBV6-4 and TRBJ2-2; no reliable D call. CDR1 and CDR2 from the germline V gene are MRHNA and SNTAGT. The CDR3 runs 15 residues. The V gene lost 3 bases and the J gene lost 6 bases, with 14 bases spanning the gap. The CDR3: CASSELREWSGELFF. CDR3 bases: TGTGCCAGCAGTGAATTAAGGGAATGGTCCGGGGAGCTGTTTTTT.

This clonotype was counted ten times or more. J is TRBJ2-1 and V is TRBV3-1; TRBD2 matches at 11 bases. Germline values: CDR1 LGHDT, CDR2 YNNKEL (reference sequence). Germline trimming cut 3 bases from V and 6 bases from J; bases unmatched to any gene: 7. CDR3 size: 16 residues. CDR3 sequence (DNA): TGTGCCAGCAGCCACCCACTAGCGGGAGTTTTCAATGAGCAGTTCTTC. It translates to CASSHPLAGVFNEQFF.

This clonotype was seen ten or more times. V usage is TRBV15 and J usage is TRBJ2-2, with D unresolved. The CDR3 is made up of 13 amino acids. Trimming cost V 0 bases and J 6 bases, with 5 bases left between them. CDR1 LNHNV and CDR2 YYDKDF come from the germline V gene (reference sequence). CDR3 nucleotides: TGTGCCACCAGCAGAGATGTTGCCGGGGAGCTGTTTTTT. Translating gives CATSRDVAGELFF.

The sample holds many counts of this clonotype. The CDR3 sequence is CASSLEGERELAFF. Here the CDR3 DNA reads TGTGCCAGCAGCTTAGAGGGTGAACGTGAATTGGCTTTCTTT. V gene TRBV7-6 combines with J gene TRBJ1-1, with D unclear. The V gene lost 1 base and the J gene lost 11 bases, with 17 bases spanning the gap. CDR1 SGHVS and CDR2 FNYEAQ come from the germline V gene. CDR3 size: 14 residues. The full variable domain, with the rest looked up from reference TRBV7-6 and TRBJ1-1, is GAGVSQSPRYKVTKRGQDVALRCDPISGHVSLYWYRQALGQGPEFLTYFNYEAQQDKSGLPNDRFSAERPEGSISTLTIQRTEQRDSAMYRCASSLEGERELAFFGQGTRLTVV.

This clonotype was counted at least ten times. The chain has TRBV7-2 and TRBJ2-7; D possibly matches TRBD1 or TRBD2 (5 bases each). The CDR3 has 14 residues. The V end lost 4 bases, the J end lost 2 bases, and 12 bases lay between the germline ends. Looked up from germline, CDR1 is SGHTA and CDR2 is FQGNSA. CDR3 residues: CASSYRDGAYEQYF. The CDR3 DNA reads as TGTGCCAGCAGCTACCGGGACGGGGCCTACGAGCAGTACTTC.

This clonotype has ten or more counts. The genes are TRBV14 and TRBJ2-5; TRBD1 aligns across 8 bases. Trimming took 1 base from V and 4 from J; bases not matched to a gene: 5. Per the germline V gene, CDR1 is SGHDN and CDR2 is FVKESK. The CDR3 runs 15 residues. CDR3 amino acids: CASSQVRTGRETQYF. CDR3 coding DNA: TGTGCCAGCAGCCAAGTGCGGACAGGGAGAGAGACCCAGTACTTC.

This clonotype counts as medium-sized. V usage is TRBV7-2 and J usage is TRBJ2-7; D remains ambiguous. This CDR3 is 13 amino acids long. Trimming removed 5 bases at V and 0 bases at J, with 8 bases between. Looked up from germline, CDR1 is SGHTA and CDR2 is FQGNSA. CDR3 in amino acids: CASSLESSYEQYF. The CDR3 coding sequence is TGTGCCAGCAGCCTTGAAAGCTCCTACGAGCAGTACTTC.

This clonotype was found many times. This chain links TRBV12-3 or TRBV12-4 with TRBJ2-7; D not resolved. There are 10 residues in the CDR3. V shed 8 bases and J shed 5 bases, with 7 bases lying between them. This CDR3 is CASAGHEQYF. As DNA, the CDR3 is TGTGCCAGCGCCGGGCACGAGCAGTACTTC.

Many counts were recorded for this clonotype. This sequence joins TRBV20-1 and TRBJ2-7, with D uncertain. In germline, CDR1 is DFQATT, CDR2 SNEGSKA (reference sequence). V lost 3 bases, J lost 4 bases, and 13 bases lay in between. This CDR3 comprises 13 residues. As DNA, the CDR3 is TGCAGTGCTAGCTGGAGCTCCCAATACGAGCAGTACTTC. Translating gives CSASWSSQYEQYF.

This chain uses TRBV7-2 with TRBJ1-3; a weak D match, TRBD1 (5 bases). Germline V gives CDR1 SGHTA, CDR2 FQGNSA. This CDR3 is 18 amino acids long. Trimming shortened V by 1 base and J by 0 bases, and 16 bases separated the two germline ends. The DNA of the CDR3 is TGTGCCAGCAGCTTAGGTCTACCTCGGGGGGACTCTGGAAACACCATATATTTT. Encoded protein: CASSLGLPRGDSGNTIYF. The full variable domain, its missing parts supplied by reference TRBV7-2 and TRBJ1-3, is GAGVSQSPSNKVTEKGKDVELRCDPISGHTALYWYRQSLGQGLEFLIYFQGNSAPDKSGLPSDRFSAERTGGSVSTLTIQRTQQEDSAVYLCASSLGLPRGDSGNTIYFGEGSWLTVV.

This clonotype was seen repeatedly, ten times or more. The CDR3 nucleotides read TGTGCCAGCAGCTTTTGGTCGGGACCCACAGATACGCAGTATTTT. Protein sequence: CASSFWSGPTDTQYF. The chain recombines TRBV7-9 with TRBJ2-3; possibly TRBD1 or TRBD2 for D (5 bases each). V lost 3 bases, J lost 2 bases, and 12 bases lay in between. Germline V gene lookup returns CDR1 SEHNR and CDR2 FQNEAQ (reference sequence). The CDR3 totals 15 residues.

This clonotype was seen repeatedly, ten times or more. This chain uses TRBV12-3 or TRBV12-4 with TRBJ2-7; 7 bases fit TRBD1. This CDR3 has 14 residues. V shed 5 bases, J shed 3 bases, and the junction held 7 bases outside the gene matches. The CDR3 nucleotides are TGTGCCAGCAGTACCCGGACAGGTCACTACGAGCAGTACTTC. Encoded protein: CASSTRTGHYEQYF.

A remark on this clonotype: Without the conserved terminal phenylalanine or tryptophan, this CDR3 likely stems from a read error. The CDR3 nucleotides are TGCAGTGCCCCCCGGAAAGGACAGGGATGGGGCTACACCAAC. Amino acid sequence: CSAPRKGQGWGYTN. J is TRBJ1-2 and V is TRBV20-1, with 8 bases that match TRBD1. CDR1 and CDR2 (germline): DFQATT, SNEGSKA (reference sequence). The CDR3 spans 14 residues. J gave up 8 bases and V 6 bases, and 14 bases lay outside the gene matches.

In its sample, this clonotype was seen many times. J is TRBJ2-2 and V is TRBV5-1; 10 nucleotides match TRBD1. Per the germline V gene, CDR1 is SGHRS and CDR2 is YFSETQ. This CDR3 spans 16 amino acids. V lost 2 bases, J lost 5 bases, and 6 bases stayed unmatched. CDR3 loop: CASSLRQGAQTGELFF. The CDR3, as DNA: TGCGCCAGCAGCTTAAGACAGGGGGCGCAGACCGGGGAGCTGTTTTTT.

This clonotype was detected many times. The chain joins TRBV20-1 to TRBJ1-2, with D possibly TRBD1 on 5 matching bases. Trimming shortened V by 0 bases and J by 8 bases, and 19 bases separated the two germline ends. The length of the CDR3 is 15 residues. In germline, CDR1 is DFQATT, CDR2 SNEGSKA (reference sequence). This CDR3 reads CSARDRRTKKEGYTF. The DNA of the CDR3 is TGCAGTGCTAGAGATCGTAGGACAAAAAAGGAAGGCTACACCTTC.

In its sample, this clonotype was seen many times. The chain recombines TRBV12-3 or TRBV12-4 with TRBJ1-6, with a possible D match to TRBD1 (6 bases). This CDR3 has 18 amino acids. Trimming removed 5 bases at V and 9 bases at J, with 26 bases between. The CDR3: CASSLSLVVGGGSSPLHF. CDR3 nucleotides: TGTGCCAGCAGTCTATCCCTCGTTGTGGGAGGGGGAAGTTCACCCCTCCACTTT.

In its sample, this clonotype was seen many times. This chain joins TRBV7-6 and TRBJ2-6; D remains unclear. Trimming shortened V by 1 base and J by 3 bases, and 7 bases separated the two germline ends. The CDR3 extends over 15 amino acids. The germline CDR1 and CDR2 sequences are SGHVS and FNYEAQ. The CDR3 bases are TGTGCCAGCAGCTTAGATCCAGTTGGGGCCAACGTCCTGACTTTC. Translation: CASSLDPVGANVLTF.